This T cell receptor (beta chain) was profiled in a study of post-analysis software for immune sequencing data. The study's findings and limits: Compared with controls, patients had more of about 5 TRBV segments, including TRBV5-6, TRBV5-1 and TRBV20-1.

TCR beta cDNA libraries included unique molecular identifiers. TCRdb recomputed calls from the PCR reads with MiXCR, one row per CDR3 protein. The sample carries about 400,000 distinct CDR3 sequences, around 33% recorded once. The CDR3 has 12 amino acids. In germline, CDR1 is LNHNV, CDR2 YYDKDF (reference sequence). With respect to this clonotype: Its antigen is unknown. Just one base apart from a much larger clone, this may be a read error.

This receptor was taken from a girl between 5 and 17 years old with multiple sclerosis. The sample comprised blood. The chain employs TRBV15 and TRBJ2-3, with D uncertain. CDR3 DNA: TGTGTCACCAGAGGTGACACAGATACGCAGTATTTT. It yields the protein CVTRGDTDTQYF.